This T cell receptor beta chain was sequenced for a study of blood T cell repertoires in COVID-19 (dated by TCRdb to the early 2020s). As for the study more broadly: Collaborator samples came from the United States, Italy and Spain and covered acute and convalescent phases of COVID-19. The material from the prospective study consisted of cDNA or gDNA derived from T cells, B-cell-depleted T cells, or PBMCs. The dataset comprised deeply sampled blood TCRbeta repertoires from subjects exposed to, actively infected with, or recovered from COVID-19. The repertoires were released in a freely available public database intended as a resource for research on the immune response to SARS-CoV-2. The samples were drawn from the first 160 participants of the ongoing ImmuneRACE study and from under 1,500 subjects provided by 6 global collaborators. A de-identified subject ID, COVID-19 status, age in years and sex were almost always included in the sample metadata. Where available, HLA class I and class II types were obtained from metadata supplied by the sample provider rather than from assay-based typing. The investigation overall reported the following: The amount of clinical and demographic metadata varied by source and participant and was provided uncurated.

The immunoSEQ Assay, a bias-controlled multiplex PCR, was used to amplify TCRbeta CDR3 regions from genomic DNA. In the authors' own workflow: Nucleated cell counts per sample were estimated from amplification of reference gene primers within the assay. Sequence reads were collapsed and filtered to measure the absolute abundance of every unique TCRbeta CDR3 rearrangement. For each sample, productive Simpson clonality was calculated as the square root of Simpson's diversity index across productive rearrangements. TCRdb's version of the immuneACCESS table is confined to in-frame rearrangements and falls short of the full clone set. An unresolved V gene accounts for under half of the shortfall where checked; the remainder is of unknown origin. V and J calls and clone size are given by that table; D and trimming were obtained from the DNA. In all, the sample holds about 53,000 clones, and around 82% of those were seen once. The top ten constitute roughly 2.7% of the sample.

This clone was counted a single time. The specificity of this receptor is unknown. Base qualities are not provided; no much larger clone lies one nucleotide away. Collaborating institutions collected whole blood in K2EDTA tubes following their own protocols. For TCRbeta analysis, collaborators shipped samples as frozen whole blood, isolated PBMCs, or DNA extracted from either of those sample types. The CDR3 runs 14 amino acids, cysteine and phenylalanine included. Kept here is only the CDR3 DNA, which spans 42 bases and is read in frame from base 1. Deletion took 6 bases off V and 4 bases off J, with a span of 13 bases between the germline ends. The germline V gene gives CDR1 as SNHLY and CDR2 as FYNNEI.

The receptor comes from a woman aged 60-70 years with acute or convalescent COVID-19. Source material: peripheral blood. The rearrangement combines TRBV2 with TRBJ2-1, with no confident D gene call. The CDR3 sequence is CASRESTLYNEQFF. The sequenced DNA: TGTGCCAGCAGGGAGAGCACCTTATACAATGAGCAGTTCTTC.